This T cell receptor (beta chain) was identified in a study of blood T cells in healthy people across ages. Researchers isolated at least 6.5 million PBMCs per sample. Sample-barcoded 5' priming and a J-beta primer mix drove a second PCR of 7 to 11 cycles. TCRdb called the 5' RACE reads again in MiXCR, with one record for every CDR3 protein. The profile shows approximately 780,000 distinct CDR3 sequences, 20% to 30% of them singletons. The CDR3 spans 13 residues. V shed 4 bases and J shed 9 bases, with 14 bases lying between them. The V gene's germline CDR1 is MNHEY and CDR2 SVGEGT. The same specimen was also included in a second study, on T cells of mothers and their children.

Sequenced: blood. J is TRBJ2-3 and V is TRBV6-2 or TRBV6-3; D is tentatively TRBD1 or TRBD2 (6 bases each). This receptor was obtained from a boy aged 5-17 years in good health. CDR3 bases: TGTGCCAGCAGTTCCCCCGAGGGGGGAACGCAGTATTTT. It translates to CASSSPEGGTQYF.